The present T cell receptor beta chain was sequenced within a study of cytomegalovirus exposure and HLA in healthy donors. Amplification used 60 Vbeta primers and 13 Jbeta primers. In the original analysis: In a later analysis, roughly 11 million of about 80 million unique beta chains occurred in at least two donors. Sequenced by immunoSEQ multiplex PCR; TCRdb stores in-frame clones only, minus some. V, J and clone size are those of that table, while D and trimming were read from the DNA. Among approximately 88,000 clones listed, more than 60% were seen once. In its sample, this clone was seen once. What it recognizes is unknown. Study-level findings and limits: Sequencing probably produced one cluster of sequence variants that were highly shared.

The source material was PBMCs. This clonotype was obtained from a man over 45 in good health and CMV-seropositive.

CDR3 sequence reads: CASSLSLAVQESTDTQYF. The CDR3 DNA is TGTGCCAGCAGCTTATCTTTGGCAGTACAAGAAAGCACAGATACGCAGTATTTT. The rearrangement uses TRBV7-3 and TRBJ2-3; D is unresolved. CDR3 size: 18 residues. V was clipped by 2 bases and J by 0 bases, with 18 bases between them. The germline V gene encodes CDR1 SGHTA and CDR2 FQGTGA.